One sample yielded the 20 T cell receptor beta chains listed below, sequenced in a study of OX40 agonist ivuxolimab in advanced cancers. Repertoires were generated with immunoSEQ multiplex PCR, while TCRdb's copy carries only in-frame clones and drops some. Of 30,000 to 40,000 clones listed, around four fifths are singletons. The sample consisted of CD4+ or CD8+ T cells sorted from blood, taken in a trial of the OX40 agonist ivuxolimab. The receptors come from an adult with an advanced solid tumor such as melanoma, head and neck, liver or kidney cancer.

The V call is TRBV18, the J call TRBJ2-7; D is uncertain. The CDR3 sequence is 11 residues long. V was trimmed by 6 bases and J by 2 bases, leaving 5 bases between them. Germline V gene data show CDR1 as KGHSH and CDR2 as LQKENI. The DNA for the CDR3 is TGTGCCAGCTCCCCGGCCTACGAGCAGTACTTC. This sequence encodes CASSPAYEQYF.

This clone was detected once. The gene calls are TRBV19 and TRBJ2-5, with D unclear. The CDR3 contains 14 residues. Germline V lookup: CDR1 LNHDA, CDR2 SQIVND (reference sequence). V dropped 7 bases and J dropped 5 bases, with 17 bases sitting between them. CDR3 sequence reads: CASKFLASAETQYF. In DNA, the CDR3 is TGTGCCAGTAAGTTCTTGGCCTCTGCGGAGACCCAGTACTTC.

The count of this clone is one. V and J are TRBV19 and TRBJ1-5; D is undetermined. Trimming removed 5 bases from V and 9 bases from J, with 14 bases in between. The CDR3 totals 13 residues. Germline V gene lookup returns CDR1 LNHDA and CDR2 SQIVND (reference sequence). CDR3 coding DNA: TGTGCCAGTAGTGCGGGCCGGAATATGCCCCAGCATTTT. Its protein product is CASSAGRNMPQHF.

CDR3 region: CASKVETRGEKLFF. The CDR3 nucleotides read TGTGCCAGCAAGGTGGAGACGAGGGGTGAAAAACTGTTTTTT. The V call is TRBV2, the J call TRBJ1-4, with TRBD1 as a possible D gene (5 bases). The CDR3 spans 14 residues. V gave up 7 bases and J gave up 7 bases, with 16 bases separating them. The germline V gene encodes CDR1 SNHLY and CDR2 FYNNEI.

This chain joins TRBV7-9 and TRBJ2-7; D ambiguous. The CDR3 sequence is 15 residues long. In germline, CDR1 is SEHNR, CDR2 FQNEAQ (reference sequence). Trimming removed 1 base at V and 2 bases at J, with 12 bases between. The CDR3 loop reads CASSLGGARAYEQYF. The CDR3 DNA sequence: TGTGCCAGCAGCTTAGGAGGTGCGAGAGCCTACGAGCAGTACTTC.

The chain couples TRBV28 to TRBJ1-5; 7 nucleotides line up with TRBD1. The CDR3 is 16 amino acids. Germline CDR1 and CDR2: MDHEN and SYDVKM. V trimming: 2 bases; J trimming: 0 bases; junction bases outside the gene matches: 4. As DNA, the CDR3 is TGTGCCAGCAGTTTACTGGGGACAGTTAGCAATCAGCCCCAGCATTTT. Translation: CASSLLGTVSNQPQHF.

This clone was seen a handful of times. For the CDR3, the DNA is TGTGCCAGCAGCCCATCCCTTGGACAGGGGAACACTGAAGCTTTCTTT. It yields the protein CASSPSLGQGNTEAFF. The genes are TRBV7-2 and TRBJ1-1, with 8 positions matching TRBD1. From germline, CDR1 is SGHTA and CDR2 FQGNSA. The CDR3 sequence is 16 residues long. V gave up 5 bases and J gave up 1 base; unmatched junction bases: 9.

V is TRBV6-5 and J is TRBJ1-2; D is undetermined. The germline gives CDR1 MNHEY, CDR2 SVGAGI. V was pared by 6 bases and J by 7 bases, with 12 bases between. The CDR3 is 12 amino acids. CDR3 residues: CASSPQGGGYTF. The CDR3 DNA follows: TGTGCCAGCAGCCCCCAAGGTGGTGGCTACACCTTC.

The chain is built from TRBV4-1 and TRBJ2-7; 8 nucleotides match TRBD2. The CDR3 is 14 amino acids. The ends lost 0 bases at V and 6 bases at J; junction bases unmatched: 4. CDR1 and CDR2 from the germline V gene are MGHRA and YSYEKL. The CDR3 here is CASSQERLAGEQYF. The CDR3 nucleotides are TGCGCCAGCAGCCAAGAACGCCTAGCGGGCGAGCAGTACTTC.

The chain joins TRBV28 to TRBJ2-5; the D gene is possibly TRBD1 (6 bases). The CDR3 runs 13 residues. V lost 6 bases and J 5 bases, leaving 13 bases between the germline ends. CDR1 and CDR2 (germline): MDHEN, SYDVKM. CDR3 loop: CASSRGGWETQYF. CDR3 nucleotide sequence: TGTGCCAGCAGCAGGGGTGGGTGGGAGACCCAGTACTTC.

The V gene is TRBV5-5, the J gene TRBJ1-1; no definite D call. Germline V gives CDR1 SGHKS, CDR2 YYEKEE (reference sequence). V lost 4 bases and J 0 bases, leaving 10 bases between the germline ends. The CDR3 sequence is 14 residues long. The CDR3 loop is CASSAGLVNTEAFF. CDR3 DNA: TGTGCCAGCAGCGCGGGTCTGGTGAACACTGAAGCTTTCTTT.

J is TRBJ2-4 and V is TRBV10-3; 9 nucleotides align to TRBD1. The CDR3 runs to 15 residues. Germline values: CDR1 ENHRY, CDR2 SYGVKD. The trim removed 0 bases at V and 16 bases at J, leaving 13 bases unmatched. CDR3 loop: CAISESGAGTGLVYF. DNA for the CDR3: TGTGCCATCAGTGAGTCGGGAGCTGGGACAGGGTTGGTTTACTTC.

The V gene is TRBV30, the J gene TRBJ2-7, with D uncertain. The CDR3 is 13 residues long. CDR1 is GTSNPN, CDR2 SVGIG, per germline (reference sequence). The V end was cut by 3 bases, the J end by 8 bases, with 17 bases between. The CDR3 spells CAWREPADDQQYF. CDR3 in DNA: TGTGCCTGGAGGGAACCGGCCGACGACCAGCAGTACTTC.

Points on this clone: At one boundary the junction diverges from the germline segment, which might be a read error. The J gene is TRBJ2-3, the V gene TRBV7-7; D not resolved. CDR3 size: 15 residues. The germline V gene encodes CDR1 SSHAT and CDR2 FNYEAQ (reference sequence). The CDR3 DNA follows: TGTGCTAGCAGCTTAGCCCCCTCGGGCACAGATACGCAGTATTTT. Its protein product is CASSLAPSGTDTQYF.

This clone is deemed medium-sized. The chain has TRBV5-1 and TRBJ1-1; D unresolved. CDR3 length: 14 amino acids. V was pared by 3 bases and J by 4 bases, with 13 bases between. Germline CDR1 SGHRS, CDR2 YFSETQ. DNA for the CDR3: TGCGCCAGCAGCTCGCAGGTCGGGAGCACTGAAGCTTTCTTT. Protein: CASSSQVGSTEAFF.

V is TRBV6-1 and J is TRBJ1-2, with 7 bases fitting TRBD1. The germline V gene encodes CDR1 MNHNS and CDR2 SASEGT. The junction had 0 bases not matched to a gene; V was cut back by 3 bases and J by 2 bases. The CDR3 runs to 13 residues. The CDR3 DNA reads TGTGCCAGCAGTGAGACAGGGAACTATGGCTACACCTTC. This codes for CASSETGNYGYTF.

V gene TRBV6-1 combines with J gene TRBJ2-5; D is uncertain. Between the trimmed V and J ends, which lost 7 bases and 4 bases, there was a span of 13 bases. The germline V gene has CDR1 MNHNS and CDR2 SASEGT. The CDR3 consists of 13 residues. CDR3 DNA sequence: TGTGCCAGCACCATCACAGACCTAGAGACCCAGTACTTC. Amino acids: CASTITDLETQYF.

This clone appeared once. This chain joins TRBV5-1 and TRBJ2-5, with 7 bases matching TRBD1. With V trimmed by 0 bases and J by 2 bases, 1 base remained unmatched. The V gene's germline CDR1 is SGHRS and CDR2 YFSETQ. The CDR3 loop spans 14 amino acids. The chain's CDR3 is CASSLAGQQETQYF. The CDR3 nucleotides read TGCGCCAGCAGCTTGGCGGGACAGCAAGAGACCCAGTACTTC.

Here the CDR3 reads CAWNLQVRNEQFF. The DNA for the CDR3 is TGTGCCTGGAACCTACAGGTGCGTAATGAGCAGTTCTTC. The chain recombines TRBV30 with TRBJ2-1; D may be TRBD1 (5 bases). CDR1 GTSNPN and CDR2 SVGIG come from the germline V gene (reference sequence). The CDR3 extends over 13 amino acids. V was shortened by 4 bases and J by 7 bases, with 14 bases between the two germline ends. The full variable domain, its missing parts supplied by reference TRBV30 and TRBJ2-1, is SQTIHQWPATLVQPVGSPLSLECTVEGTSNPNLYWYRQAAGRGLQLLFYSVGIGQISSEVPQNLSASRPQDRQFILSSKKLLLSDSGFYLCAWNLQVRNEQFFGPGTRLTVL.

V is TRBV28 and J is TRBJ1-2, with 8 bases identical to TRBD1. V lost 7 bases and J lost 7; bases outside the gene matches: 8. Looked up from germline, CDR1 is MDHEN and CDR2 is SYDVKM. CDR3 size: 13 residues. CDR3 in DNA: TGTGCCAGCATCTCAGGGGGCGTTGGTGGCTACACCTTC. Residues: CASISGGVGGYTF.